This T cell receptor beta chain was observed in a study of blood T cell repertoires in COVID-19. Clones were sequenced by immunoSEQ multiplex PCR, and TCRdb holds only the in-frame ones, with some missing. The sample yields about 150,000 clones, around 80% seen once. The study drew participants aged roughly 18 to 95 years from about two dozen US areas. This TCR was recovered from a man in his fifties who had recovered from COVID-19. The sequenced material came from PBMCs or T cells enriched from blood (not recorded which).

DNA of the CDR3: TGTGCCAGCAGCTTAGCCGGGGAGACCCAGTACTTC. It yields the protein CASSLAGETQYF. V is TRBV7-8 and J is TRBJ2-5; unclear D gene. The CDR3 has 12 amino acids. CDR1 is SGHVS and CDR2 is FQNEAQ in the germline V gene. V lost 0 bases and J lost 5, with 4 bases in between.